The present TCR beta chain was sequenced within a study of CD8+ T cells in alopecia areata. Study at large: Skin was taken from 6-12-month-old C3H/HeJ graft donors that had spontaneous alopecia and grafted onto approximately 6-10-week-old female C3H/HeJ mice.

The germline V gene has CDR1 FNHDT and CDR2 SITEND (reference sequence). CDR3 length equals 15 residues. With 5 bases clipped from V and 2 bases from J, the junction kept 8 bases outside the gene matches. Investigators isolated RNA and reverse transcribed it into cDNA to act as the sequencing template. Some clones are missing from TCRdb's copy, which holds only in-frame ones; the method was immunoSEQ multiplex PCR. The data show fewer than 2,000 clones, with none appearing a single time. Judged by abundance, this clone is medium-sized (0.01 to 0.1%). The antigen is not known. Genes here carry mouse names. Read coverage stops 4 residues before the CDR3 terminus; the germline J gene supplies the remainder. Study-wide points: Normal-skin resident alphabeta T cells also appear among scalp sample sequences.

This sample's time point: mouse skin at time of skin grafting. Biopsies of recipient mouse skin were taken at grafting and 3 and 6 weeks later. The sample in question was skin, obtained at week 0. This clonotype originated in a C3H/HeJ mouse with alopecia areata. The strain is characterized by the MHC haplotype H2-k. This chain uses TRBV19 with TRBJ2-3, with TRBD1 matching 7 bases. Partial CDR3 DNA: TGTGCCAGCAGGCCTCCCGGGACAGCTGCAGAA. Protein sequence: CASRPPGTAAE. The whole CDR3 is CASRPPGTAAETLYF.